This TCR beta chain emerged from a study of T cell changes during pregnancy in multiple sclerosis. The germline V gene encodes CDR1 SGHTA and CDR2 FQGTGA. Between the trimmed V and J ends, which lost 2 bases and 4 bases, there was a span of 11 bases. This CDR3 region has 15 residues. TCRdb's table, derived via immunoSEQ multiplex PCR, lists solely in-frame clones and lacks some. The sample records some 47,000 clones, roughly 95% being singletons. This rearrangement joins TRBV7-3 to TRBJ2-2; tentatively, D is TRBD1 (6 bases). Material: peripheral blood, obtained in the second trimester of pregnancy. The source is a female donor with multiple sclerosis, enrolled in a pregnancy study. The CDR3 coding sequence is TGTGCCAGCAGCTTATACAGGGCTGCCACCGGGGAGCTGTTTTTT. It codes for CASSLYRAATGELFF.